This T cell receptor (beta chain) was obtained from a study of cytomegalovirus exposure and HLA in healthy donors. This clone was detected a few times. The antigen is unknown. Study-level results: The classifier was said to identify cytomegalovirus status with high specificity and sensitivity. Rarity held for most TCR sequences, but there were some public TCRs that occurred in many donors. Investigators reported fewer than 200 TCR beta chains as tied to cytomegalovirus.

Deletions cut 6 bases from V and 2 bases from J, with 7 bases between. CDR1 is SEHNR, CDR2 FQNEAQ, per germline (reference sequence). The CDR3 has 12 residues. Assay: immunoSEQ multiplex PCR; the TCRdb copy retains only in-frame clones and omits some. Of about 150,000 clones in the sample, 70% to 90% were seen once. It was the 120-subject validation cohort, separate from the roughly 700-subject first cohort, to which the donors belonged. Source material: PBMCs. This TCR was recovered from a young man in good health and CMV-seropositive. The J gene is TRBJ1-1, the V gene TRBV7-9; D not resolved. The CDR3 DNA reads as TGTGCCAGCAGTGGCTCTAACACTGAAGCTTTCTTT. Its translation: CASSGSNTEAFF.